The text below deals with one T cell receptor (beta chain). This clone was picked up one time. The antigen it recognizes is unknown. No clone much larger than this one lies a single base away; base qualities are absent. The data stem from a study of cytomegalovirus exposure and HLA in healthy donors (dated by TCRdb to about 2017). As for the study more broadly: An earlier analysis of 587 of the donors reported roughly 270 Gb of sequence data and approximately 110 million unique TCR beta sequences from about 179 million T cells. In addition to the first cohort of several hundred subjects, a separate validation cohort of 120 different subjects was used. Approximately 300 gigabases of sequencing data and around 88 million unique TCR sequences made up an early release that covered roughly 670 HLA-typed donors. All discovery cohort repertoires had been generated using a single sequencing platform. High-throughput TCR immunosequencing, statistical association of individual TCRs with disease status, and machine learning were combined to predict cytomegalovirus infection status. Genome-wide SNP genotypes for about 65% of the roughly 670 donors were used in a later genetic analysis, which treated that subset as a discovery cohort. To study patterns of TCR occurrence, a later analysis re-analyzed previously published TCR beta repertoires from around 700 donors and added high-resolution HLA genotyping. Of the roughly 410 genotyped donors, less than 85% were placed in the genetic ancestry cluster associated with self-reported Caucasian donors. To decide whether each TCR beta V gene segment behaved as functional or pseudogenic, an earlier analysis of fewer than 750 of the donors relied on high-throughput TCR beta sequencing. The number of donors typed differed by locus, with roughly 620-640 for A, B, C, DRB1 and DQB1, more than 500 for DQA1, about 610 for DPA1, and around 460 for DPB1. Across about 380 genotyped donors of the cohort, an average of roughly 200,000 unique TCR beta nucleotide sequences per donor were sequenced, and 15% to 20% of those sequences were non-productive. Donor age, sex, ethnicity and CMV serostatus were compiled together with the repertoire data. The study profiled the T cell repertoires of more than 500 subjects by immunosequencing and related them to cytomegalovirus serostatus. The aim of the study was to test whether cataloging public T cell receptors could identify signatures of past pathogen exposure. Rather than drawing on any new phenotypic data, the later analysis identified candidate immune exposures from TCR beta sequences and the way those sequences occurred across donors. Both class I and class II loci were covered by HLA typing, at four-digit resolution. Roughly 5 DR-DQ haplotypes were handled as single units for association and clustering, since linkage in the cohort was strong. Broad study findings and their caveats: The presence/absence analyses assumed that sequencing depth was roughly uniform across donors, and that assumption may not be true. In vitro tests confirmed that three of the cytomegalovirus-associated TCR beta chains recognize cytomegalovirus antigens. Because counts were too low, around 18 rarely observed V segments, including chromosome 9 orphons, were left out of the earlier analysis of some 600 of the donors. An earlier analysis of around 600 of the donors showed that most TCR beta V segments appeared in productive rearrangements either about 87% or about 30% of the time, which broadly matched IMGT annotations. Linkage disequilibrium might explain the correlated functional status among segregating V segments, but an unknown experimental factor could not be ruled out. A further reported finding was that TCR beta sequences accurately predicted the HLA-A and HLA-B alleles for most subjects in the first cohort. The classifier was reported to diagnose cytomegalovirus status with high specificity and sensitivity in both the original cohort and the validation cohort. In this cohort, only TCR beta chains were sequenced, and detectable features were limited by the absence of alpha or paired-chain data. The authors suggested that the approach could potentially be generalized to other disease states and immunological phenotypes. For the cohort, immune exposure information was limited to CMV serostatus. Strong co-occurrence of HLA alleles, especially DR and DQ, made assigning TCR associations to individual alleles difficult. According to a later analysis, most CMV-associated TCR beta chains appeared to be HLA-restricted, and the HLA associations seemed to be driven largely by CMV exposure. A later analysis reported that several top co-occurrence clusters appeared linked to parvovirus B19, influenza, CMV and Epstein-Barr virus. A group of highly shared sequence variants was considered likely to be a technical artifact of the sequencing pipeline. A later analysis found that HLA-associated TCR beta chains were more clonally expanded and had lower generation probabilities than equally common non-associated chains. Because HLA typing was missing for some donors at each locus, association tests included only the typed subset. A total of fewer than 200 TCR beta chains were listed by the study as associated with cytomegalovirus. In a later genetic analysis, a missense DCLRE1C variant was associated with V-gene and J-gene trimming of TCR beta chains, and the association was replicated in an independent cohort. Compared with the roughly 700-donor mean, donors in an Asian-associated ancestry cluster had fewer N-insertions in productive TCRs, according to a later genetic analysis. Some IMGT-functional V segments, including TRBV6-2 and TRBV6-3, could not be distinguished by the 87-base-pair reads and were therefore excluded. Most TCR sequences were seen in very few donors, while some public TCRs were found in many individuals. Specific HLA alleles were associated with 15,000 to 20,000 TCR beta sequences at a false discovery rate of 0.05 in a later analysis. A later analysis found that TCR association rates varied across HLA loci, with DRB1 alleles showing the most associated TCRs and HLA-C alleles the fewest.

Library construction relied on the immunoSEQ multiplex PCR assay. For the multiplex PCR, a mixture combining 60 forward primers for TCR Vbeta segments and 13 reverse primers for TCR Jbeta segments was used. The CDR3 region of rearranged TCR beta genes was amplified from genomic DNA with a multiplex PCR assay. On the Illumina HiSeq System, the amplified TCR beta libraries were sequenced as 87-base-pair reads. The paper's processing steps were these. In a later analysis, tens of millions of unique TCR beta chains were counted across the 500 to 850 repertoires, and around 10 million of these chains were shared by at least two donors. A nearest-neighbor algorithm error-corrected the raw reads and collapsed the reads into unique sequences, merging closely related sequences to remove PCR and sequencing errors. To assign V, D and J gene segments, CDR3 sequences were aligned to IMGT reference sequences. For a sequence to be retained, a match of at least six nucleotides to both a V gene segment and a J gene segment was required. Rearrangements were called productive when the CDR3 lacked stop codons and stayed in frame with V and J; all others were non-productive. CDR3 was defined by IMGT convention, running from the second conserved V-encoded cysteine to the conserved J-encoded phenylalanine. Sequences without an unambiguous match to a single V gene segment were excluded from the earlier analysis of 500 to 700 of the donors. An earlier analysis of several hundred of the donors classified V segments as functional when productive rearrangements were above 56.7% and as segregating when the standard deviation between donors was above 5%. To diagnose cytomegalovirus status from the catalog of TCR beta chain sequences, a statistical classification framework was built. In a later analysis, TCR nucleotide sequences were compared against IMGT/GENE-DB human TR gene sequences so that V and J genes could be assigned. In a later analysis, CDR3 sequences and most-parsimonious VDJ recombination scenarios were assigned using the TCRdist pipeline. A later analysis defined each TCR beta chain by its CDR3 amino acid sequence plus V-gene family, and excluded reads lacking a unique V-gene family. In a later analysis, 450 to 600 highly shared, low-generation-probability nucleotide sequences were removed to address suspected cross-contamination and a sequencing artifact. In a later analysis, a clonal expansion index for each public chain was calculated from normalized within-repertoire ranks of inferred template counts. In a later analysis, generation probabilities were computed with a VDJ recombination model fitted to out-of-frame rearrangements, and the resulting probabilities were checked against IGoR. Hypergeometric tests were used in a later analysis to score TCR-TCR, TCR-HLA and TCR-CMV co-occurrence, with a repertoire-size bias correction applied to the TCR pairs. To estimate false discovery rates, a later analysis permuted the HLA or CMV assignments 20 times. In a later analysis, co-occurring TCRs were grouped with DBSCAN, and TCRdist sequence similarity was added when clustering was performed within HLA-allele-positive subsets. Co-occurrence clustering excluded repertoires with fewer than 30,000 or more than 120,000 public chains, plus five with anomalous nucleotide sharing. As stored in TCRdb, this immuneACCESS dataset retains in-frame rearrangements with V and J assigned. A fraction of the clones does not appear; measured against another copy, unresolved V genes explain less than half of the discrepancy, and the remainder lacks a known reason. V and J calls and clone size are copied from that table; D and trimming were computed from the DNA. The table for this sample lists roughly 120,000 clones; roughly four fifths of them were counted only once. Of the sample, less than 5% is held by the ten largest clones.

The germline V and J ends show losses of 10 bases and 4 bases respectively, and no gene match explains 5 bases of the junction. Looking up the germline V gene (reference sequence) yields CDR1 PRHDT and CDR2 FYEKMQ. Including cysteine and phenylalanine, the CDR3 has 13 amino acids. Only CDR3 DNA is held: 39 bases, read in frame from base 1. The cohort comprised some 680 healthy bone marrow donors. Cohort members were all nominally healthy when sampled, although unrecorded immune exposures were likely present. The donor was CMV seropositive and belonged to the group of 270 or so seropositive cohort members. A peripheral blood sample was collected from each donor, and TCR beta sequencing was performed on peripheral blood mononuclear cells. Genomic DNA was extracted from the blood cell samples with the Qiagen DNeasy Blood Extraction Kit.

This clonotype was sampled from a woman aged 50 to 60 in good health and CMV-seropositive. Sequencing input: PBMCs. The rearranged chain carries TRBV13 and TRBJ2-1; a stretch of 9 junction bases matches TRBD2. The CDR3 protein: CATRLAVYNEQFF. At the DNA level, the sequence is TGTGCCACACGACTAGCGGTTTACAATGAGCAGTTCTTC.